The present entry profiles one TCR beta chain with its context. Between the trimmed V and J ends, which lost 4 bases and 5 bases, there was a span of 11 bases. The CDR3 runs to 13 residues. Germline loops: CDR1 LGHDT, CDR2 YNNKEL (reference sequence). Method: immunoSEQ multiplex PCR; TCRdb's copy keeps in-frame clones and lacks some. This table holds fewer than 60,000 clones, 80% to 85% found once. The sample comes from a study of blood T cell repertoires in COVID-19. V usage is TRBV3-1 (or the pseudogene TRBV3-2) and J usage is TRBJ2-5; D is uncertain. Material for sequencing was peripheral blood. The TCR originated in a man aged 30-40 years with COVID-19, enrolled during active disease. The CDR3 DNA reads TGTGCCAGCAGCCCGCAGAGCAGGGAGACCCAGTACTTC. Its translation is CASSPQSRETQYF.